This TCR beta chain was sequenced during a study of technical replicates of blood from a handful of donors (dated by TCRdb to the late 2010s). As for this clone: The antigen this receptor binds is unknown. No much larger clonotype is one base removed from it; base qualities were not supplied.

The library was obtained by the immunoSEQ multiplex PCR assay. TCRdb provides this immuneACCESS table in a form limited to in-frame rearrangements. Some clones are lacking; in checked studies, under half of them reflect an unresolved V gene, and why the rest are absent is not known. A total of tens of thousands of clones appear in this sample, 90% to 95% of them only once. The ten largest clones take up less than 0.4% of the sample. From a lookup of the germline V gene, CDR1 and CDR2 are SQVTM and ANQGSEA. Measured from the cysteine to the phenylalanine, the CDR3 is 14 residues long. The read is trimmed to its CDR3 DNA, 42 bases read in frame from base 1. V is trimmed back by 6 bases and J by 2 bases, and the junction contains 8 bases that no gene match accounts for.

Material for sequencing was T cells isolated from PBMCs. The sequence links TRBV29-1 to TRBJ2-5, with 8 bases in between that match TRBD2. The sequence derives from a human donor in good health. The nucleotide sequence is TGCAGCGTAGATAGCGGGATAACACAAGAGACCCAGTACTTC. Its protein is CSVDSGITQETQYF. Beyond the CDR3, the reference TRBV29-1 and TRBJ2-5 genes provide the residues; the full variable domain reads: SAVISQKPSRDICQRGTSLTIQCQVDSQVTMMFWYRQQPGQSLTLIATANQGSEATYESGFVIDKFPISRPNLTFSTLTVSNMSPEDSSIYLCSVDSGITQETQYFGPGTRLLVL.